This TCR beta chain was profiled in a study of T cells in narcolepsy. TCRdb's copy holds only in-frame clones and misses some; the assay was immunoSEQ multiplex PCR. The sample includes around 25,000 clones, approximately 86% seen only once; the top ten take roughly 1.1%. The length of the CDR3 is 20 residues. Germline CDR1 and CDR2: MGHRA and YSYEKL. V lost 1 base and J lost 2, with 27 bases in between. Study results and caveats: Same-patient CSF and blood CD4+ T cell clonotypes included HCRT-specific and TRIB2-specific autoreactive ones.

Comment on this clone: Its antigen is undetermined.

This clonotype was obtained from a human donor with narcolepsy. The V call is TRBV4-1, the J call TRBJ2-7, with D tentatively TRBD1 (6 bases). Sequencing was performed on CD45RA- memory CD4+ T cells from PBMCs. Here the CDR3 reads CASSQVQARGRSTVTYEQYF. The CDR3, as DNA: TGCGCCAGCAGCCAAGTCCAAGCCAGGGGACGGTCTACAGTCACCTACGAGCAGTACTTC.